This TCR beta chain appears in the sequencing data of a study of identical twins. General study findings and limits: Out-of-frame TCR alpha sharing observed in monozygotic twins exceeded model estimates. Alpha sequences out of frame and shared by twins had excess low generation probability. Excess sharing by twins proved weaker in beta out-of-frame sequences.

This CDR3 comprises 15 residues. Trimming took 3 bases from V and 4 from J; bases not matched to a gene: 0. From germline, CDR1 is MNHNS and CDR2 SASEGT. TCRdb re-called the 5' RACE reads through MiXCR, storing one row per CDR3 protein. The sample holds under 300,000 distinct CDR3 sequences, roughly 13% seen once. There are many counts of this clonotype. What it recognizes is unknown. The data were also submitted as part of a second study, on yellow fever vaccine responses in identical twins.

The TCR comes from a woman aged 18-29 years in good health. The sample was memory (CD45RO+) T cells sorted from blood. This chain joins TRBV6-1 and TRBJ2-3; TRBD2 matches at 14 bases. The CDR3 nucleotides read TGTGCCAGCAGTGAGACTAGCGGGGGGGCAGATACGCAGTATTTT. It specifies CASSETSGGADTQYF.